The 32 T cell receptor beta chains in this list originate from one sample, sequenced in a study of T cells in Graves' hyperthyroidism and ophthalmopathy. RNA transcripts were the template for amplifying TCR beta CDR3 regions. The TCR CDR3 first-round RT-PCR relied on the HTBI primer set. Via MiXCR, TCRdb re-called the multiplex PCR reads, giving one row per CDR3 protein. The sample records around 100,000 distinct CDR3 sequences, approximately 50% being singletons. The source material was blood. The receptor source for this set is a man aged 35 to 55 with Graves' hyperthyroidism.

This clonotype has at least ten counts. V usage is TRBV20-1 and J usage is TRBJ1-6, with unresolved D. Germline loops: CDR1 DFQATT, CDR2 SNEGSKA (reference sequence). V was clipped by 4 bases and J by 7 bases, with 11 bases between them. This CDR3 spans 13 amino acids. The CDR3 DNA reads as TGCAGTGCTAACCAGCCTCAGAATTCACCCCTCCACTTT. Its translation: CSANQPQNSPLHF.

The chain employs TRBV5-1 and TRBJ2-5; 10 bases map to TRBD2. V gave up 4 bases and J gave up 5 bases; unmatched junction bases: 17. CDR1 and CDR2 from the germline V gene are SGHRS and YFSETQ. CDR3 length equals 18 residues. The CDR3 DNA sequence: TGCGCCAGCAGCCTCCGCAGCGGGGCTAGCGGGAGTGGGGAGACCCAGTACTTC. This codes for CASSLRSGASGSGETQYF. The full variable domain, with the rest looked up from reference TRBV5-1 and TRBJ2-5, is KAGVTQTPRYLIKTRGQQVTLSCSPISGHRSVSWYQQTPGQGLQFLFEYFSETQRNKGNFPGRFSGRQFSNSRSEMNVSTLELGDSALYLCASSLRSGASGSGETQYFGPGTRLLVL.

Comments on this clonotype: Likely a read error: the CDR3 ends without its conserved phenylalanine or tryptophan. The chain links TRBV5-1 to TRBJ2-3; 8 nucleotides match TRBD1. The CDR3 totals 14 residues. Looked up from germline, CDR1 is SGHRS and CDR2 is YFSETQ. With V trimmed by 4 bases and J by 1 base, 2 bases remained unmatched. Written as DNA, the CDR3 is TGCGCCAGCAGCCCGACAGGGGGCACAGATACGCAGTATTTG. Amino acids: CASSPTGGTDTQYL.

The rearrangement joins TRBV29-1 to TRBJ2-7, with 9 positions matching TRBD1. The junction had 7 bases not matched to a gene; V was cut back by 8 bases and J by 2 bases. Germline V gene lookup returns CDR1 SQVTM and CDR2 ANQGSEA. The CDR3 spans 13 residues. CDR3 in amino acids: CSRGQGTTYEQYF. CDR3 bases: TGCAGCAGGGGACAGGGAACAACCTACGAGCAGTACTTC.

Note on this clonotype: Since the CDR3 does not end with the conserved phenylalanine or tryptophan, this likely comes from a read error. The chain links TRBV7-8 to TRBJ1-2; D is undetermined. V lost 0 bases and J 8 bases, leaving 13 bases between the germline ends. There are 14 residues in the CDR3. In germline, CDR1 is SGHVS, CDR2 FQNEAQ. CDR3: CASSLADPQEGYTS. CDR3 sequence (DNA): TGTGCCAGCAGCTTAGCTGACCCCCAGGAGGGCTACACCTCC.

Concerning this clonotype itself: A much more abundant neighbour one base away suggests this may be a read error. The CDR3 sequence: CASSPDKLSGNTIYF. DNA of the CDR3: TGTGCCAGCAGCCCCGACAAGCTCTCTGGAAACACCATATATTTT. The rearrangement links TRBV7-9 to TRBJ1-3, with unresolved D. The CDR3 has 15 amino acids. Germline values: CDR1 SEHNR, CDR2 FQNEAQ (reference sequence). V lost 5 bases to trimming and J lost 0 bases, with 11 bases between them.

In regard to this clonotype: A junction boundary mismatches the germline segment, possibly from a read error. This rearrangement joins TRBV20-1 to TRBJ1-2; maybe TRBD1 (5 bases). This CDR3 spans 12 amino acids. Germline lookup yields CDR1 DFQATT and CDR2 SNEGSKA (reference sequence). The CDR3 reads CSARGVSGWNSF. The CDR3 bases are TGCAGTGCTAGGGGGGTTAGCGGGTGGAACTCCTTC.

This clonotype was counted at least ten times. The CDR3 reads CASLAHGTSGSRELFF. The CDR3 DNA sequence: TGTGCCAGCTTAGCCCACGGGACTAGCGGTAGTCGGGAGCTGTTTTTT. The rearrangement links TRBV11-2 to TRBJ2-2, with 11 positions matching TRBD2. After removal of 8 bases from V and 9 bases from J, the junction contained 14 bases not matched to a gene. CDR1 is SGHAT and CDR2 is FQNNGV in the germline V gene. This CDR3 has 16 amino acids.

This clonotype was seen just once. An end of the junction differs from the germline gene, which may be a read error. The chain joins TRBV9 to TRBJ2-7; 8 bases match TRBD1. Germline V gene sequence: CDR1 SGDLS, CDR2 YYNGEE. CDR3 length equals 15 residues. The CDR3 region is CASSAAGQGALEQCF. In DNA, the CDR3 is TGTGCCAGCAGCGCAGCAGGGCAGGGGGCGCTTGAGCAGTGCTTC.

This clonotype was recorded at least ten times. The chain is built from TRBV11-1 and TRBJ2-2; no clear D. This CDR3 has 14 residues. V lost 2 bases and J 5 bases, leaving 9 bases between the germline ends. Per the germline V gene, CDR1 is SGHAT and CDR2 is FQDESV (reference sequence). The CDR3 loop reads CASSLRTPTGELFF. As DNA, the CDR3 is TGTGCCAGCAGCTTAAGGACGCCAACCGGGGAGCTGTTTTTT.

This clonotype has a count of ten or more. The chain uses TRBV11-2 and TRBJ1-1; possible D gene TRBD1, 6 bases. Germline V gene lookup returns CDR1 SGHAT and CDR2 FQNNGV. The CDR3 loop spans 14 amino acids. Trimming removed 2 bases at V and 8 bases at J, with 15 bases between. For the CDR3, the DNA is TGTGCCAGCAGCTTAATTCGAGGGACACGGGAAGCTTTCTTT. Translation gives CASSLIRGTREAFF.

This clonotype was seen at least ten times. The chain joins TRBV6-2 or TRBV6-3 to TRBJ1-2, with D uncertain. CDR1 MNHEY and CDR2 SVGEGT come from the germline V gene. This CDR3 spans 12 amino acids. V was cut by 8 bases and J by 4 bases, with 11 bases left in between. The CDR3 protein is CASGRLPYGYTF. The CDR3 coding sequence is TGTGCCAGCGGACGGCTACCCTATGGCTACACCTTC.

A few counts support this clonotype. The genes are TRBV7-2 and TRBJ2-5; D is perhaps TRBD2 (6 bases). The germline V gene encodes CDR1 SGHTA and CDR2 FQGNSA. The CDR3 runs to 15 residues. V was cut by 8 bases and J by 7 bases, with 23 bases left in between. This CDR3 is CASSPRPAGRGTQYF. In nucleotides, the CDR3 is TGTGCCAGCTCACCCCGTCCAGCGGGCCGGGGGACCCAGTACTTC.

This clonotype occurred many times. The chain recombines TRBV5-5 with TRBJ2-5; D call uncertain. Germline V CDR1 and CDR2: SGHKS, YYEKEE (reference sequence). The CDR3 spans 14 residues. Trimming removed 1 base at V and 2 bases at J, with 9 bases between. The DNA of the CDR3 is TGTGCCAGCAGCTTGACTCCAGATCAAGAGACCCAGTACTTC. Protein product: CASSLTPDQETQYF.

Notes on this clonotype: The conserved closing phenylalanine or tryptophan is absent in this CDR3, likely reflecting a read error. The chain couples TRBV2 to TRBJ2-7, with 11 bases aligning to TRBD1. CDR1 is SNHLY and CDR2 is FYNNEI in the germline V gene. CDR3 length: 15 residues. V gave up 6 bases and J gave up 2 bases; unmatched junction bases: 6. CDR3 in amino acids: CASRGTGGITYEQYS. The CDR3 DNA reads as TGTGCCAGCAGGGGGACAGGGGGAATTACCTACGAGCAGTACTCC.

This clonotype has at least ten counts. This chain joins TRBV4-1 and TRBJ1-6; D gene unclear. Deletions cut 6 bases from V and 9 bases from J, with 15 bases between. CDR1 and CDR2 (germline): MGHRA, YSYEKL. The CDR3 runs to 14 residues. The CDR3 loop is CASRDGGVGSPLHF. For the CDR3, the DNA is TGCGCCAGCAGGGATGGAGGCGTGGGTTCACCCCTCCACTTT.

This clonotype came up many times. The chain has TRBV13 and TRBJ2-7, with 8 nucleotides matching TRBD1. After removal of 4 bases from V and 4 bases from J, the junction contained 12 bases not matched to a gene. The germline V gene has CDR1 PRHDT and CDR2 FYEKMQ (reference sequence). This CDR3 spans 16 amino acids. The CDR3 coding sequence is TGTGCCAGCAGCTGGCGTCCTCACAGGGGGAAATACGAGCAGTACTTC. Amino acids: CASSWRPHRGKYEQYF. The full variable domain, in which reference TRBV13 and TRBJ2-7 provide the parts outside the CDR3, is AAGVIQSPRHLIKEKRETATLKCYPIPRHDTVYWYQQGPGQDPQFLISFYEKMQSDKGSIPDRFSAQQFSDYHSELNMSSLELGDSALYFCASSWRPHRGKYEQYFGPGTRLTVT.

The chain is built from TRBV7-9 and TRBJ2-5; tentatively, D is TRBD2 (6 bases). V was cut by 5 bases and J by 2 bases, with 18 bases left in between. The CDR3 sequence is 16 residues long. Germline CDR1 reads SEHNR; CDR2 reads FQNEAQ (reference sequence). The CDR3 DNA reads as TGTGCCAGCAGCATAAGACGGGACTCGCTACAAGAGACCCAGTACTTC. Its protein product is CASSIRRDSLQETQYF.

This clonotype has a handful of counts. The V gene is TRBV6-1, the J gene TRBJ2-3, with 7 bases lining up with TRBD1. Germline CDR1 reads MNHNS; CDR2 reads SASEGT. The CDR3 totals 16 residues. V lost 7 bases and J lost 0; bases outside the gene matches: 10. The CDR3 loop is CASNTRQGTSTDTQYF. In nucleotides, the CDR3 is TGTGCCAGCAACACGAGACAGGGTACTAGCACAGATACGCAGTATTTT.

The V call is TRBV25-1, the J call TRBJ2-7, with D possibly being TRBD2 (5 bases). Trimming removed 3 bases at V and 0 bases at J, with 9 bases between. Germline CDR1 and CDR2: MGHDK and SYGVNS. CDR3 size: 14 residues. In DNA, the CDR3 is TGTGCCAGCAGTGACGGGAAGAACTCCTACGAGCAGTACTTC. This gives the protein CASSDGKNSYEQYF.

This sequence joins TRBV7-9 and TRBJ2-7, with 7 bases that match TRBD1. Germline V gene sequence: CDR1 SEHNR, CDR2 FQNEAQ (reference sequence). The CDR3 runs to 13 residues. J gave up 2 bases and V 10 bases, and 8 bases lay outside the gene matches. The CDR3 DNA is TGTGCCAAAGGACAGGTCGAAGCCTACGAGCAGTACTTC. This codes for CAKGQVEAYEQYF.

This clonotype occurred many times. The V and J genes are TRBV20-1 and TRBJ2-7; D might be TRBD2 (5 bases). The CDR3 consists of 14 residues. V lost 0 bases to trimming and J lost 5 bases, with 14 bases between them. Germline V CDR1 and CDR2: DFQATT, SNEGSKA (reference sequence). The CDR3 region has the DNA TGCAGTGCTAGAGAGTCAGGAGCGGCTGACGAGCAGTACTTC. It is translated as CSARESGAADEQYF.

This clonotype has more than one count but fewer than ten. V usage is TRBV9 and J usage is TRBJ2-5; no clear D. This CDR3 contains 14 residues. Germline V gene lookup returns CDR1 SGDLS and CDR2 YYNGEE. V was shortened by 7 bases and J by 5 bases, with 18 bases between the two germline ends. In nucleotides, the CDR3 is TGTGCCAGCTCACCACCGAAGGGTCAGGAGACCCAGTACTTC. It translates to CASSPPKGQETQYF. Looking up the rest from reference TRBV9 and TRBJ2-5 gives the full variable domain: DSGVTQTPKHLITATGQRVTLRCSPRSGDLSVYWYQQSLDQGLQFLIQYYNGEERAKGNILERFSAQQFPDLHSELNLSSLELGDSALYFCASSPPKGQETQYFGPGTRLLVL.

Notes on this clonotype: At one end, the junction sequence differs from germline, possibly due to a read error. This chain connects TRBV10-3 to TRBJ2-3; D not resolved. Germline CDR1 reads ENHRY; CDR2 reads SYGVKD. The CDR3 length is 16 residues. Written as DNA, the CDR3 is TGTGCCGTCAGTGCAACACAGTCGGATTACACAGATACGCAGTATTTT. Amino acid sequence: CAVSATQSDYTDTQYF.

This clonotype was detected ten times or more. V and J are TRBV20-1 and TRBJ2-3; the match to TRBD2 covers 7 bases. This CDR3 is built from 14 residues. The germline gives CDR1 DFQATT, CDR2 SNEGSKA (reference sequence). Trimming took 5 bases from V and 0 from J; bases not matched to a gene: 5. CDR3 protein: CSASSGSSTDTQYF. The CDR3, as DNA: TGCAGTGCTTCTAGCGGCTCTAGCACAGATACGCAGTATTTT.

This clonotype was recorded many times. The chain combines TRBV4-3 with TRBJ1-2; the D gene is possibly TRBD1 (5 bases). CDR1 is LGHNA, CDR2 YSLEER, per germline. The CDR3 is 17 amino acids. The ends were cut back, 2 bases at V and 7 bases at J, with 23 bases in the middle. CDR3 protein: CASSQTTMPRGAIGYTF. CDR3 nucleotides: TGCGCCAGCAGCCAAACTACCATGCCGAGGGGCGCGATTGGCTACACCTTC.

Many counts were recorded for this clonotype. This chain links TRBV7-3 with TRBJ2-1; the match to TRBD2 covers 9 bases. Germline CDR1 is SGHTA and CDR2 is FQGTGA. This CDR3 contains 16 residues. With 1 base clipped from V and 7 bases from J, the junction kept 8 bases outside the gene matches. CDR3 loop: CASSLRGRGGLNEQFF. As DNA, the CDR3 is TGTGCCAGCAGCTTAAGGGGGCGGGGGGGCCTGAATGAGCAGTTCTTC.

The chain is built from TRBV20-1 and TRBJ2-3; 11 bases agree with TRBD2. The CDR3 sequence is 15 residues long. The V and J ends lost 5 bases and 4 bases, in that order; junction bases with no gene match: 8. CDR1 is DFQATT, CDR2 SNEGSKA, per germline (reference sequence). The CDR3 sequence: CSAQPGLAAADTQYF. The CDR3 coding sequence is TGCAGTGCTCAGCCGGGACTAGCGGCGGCAGATACGCAGTATTTT.

This clonotype was recorded at least ten times. The gene calls are TRBV5-6 and TRBJ1-4; 7 bases match TRBD1. V dropped 0 bases and J dropped 6; count of bases not matched to a gene: 5. The germline gives CDR1 SGHDT, CDR2 YYEEEE. The CDR3 runs to 15 residues. The CDR3 is CASSLGWTGHEKLFF. The CDR3 nucleotides are TGTGCCAGCAGCTTGGGATGGACAGGCCATGAAAAACTGTTTTTT.

In regard to this clonotype: At one end the junction does not follow the germline gene, possibly because of a read error. The chain couples TRBV7-9 to TRBJ1-2; no clear D. Germline loops: CDR1 SEHNR, CDR2 FQNEAQ (reference sequence). The CDR3 is 13 amino acids. The CDR3, as DNA: TGCGCCAGCAACTTAGGGAGAGGCTATGGCTACACCTTC. This encodes CASNLGRGYGYTF.

In this sample, this clonotype turned up many times. A single base separates this from a much larger clone, so it may be a read error. The chain recombines TRBV7-2 with TRBJ2-5; D not resolved. CDR3 size: 15 residues. Trimming left V 5 bases short and J 1 base short, with 14 bases between. Per germline, CDR1 SGHTA and CDR2 FQGNSA. This CDR3 reads CASSQVSGSQETQYF. The CDR3 DNA follows: TGTGCCAGCAGCCAAGTTTCGGGTAGCCAAGAGACCCAGTACTTC.

This clonotype was observed at least ten times. V gene TRBV9 combines with J gene TRBJ2-1; 10 bases line up with TRBD2. J gave up 8 bases and V 0 bases, and 2 bases lay outside the gene matches. This CDR3 is built from 14 residues. Looked up from germline, CDR1 is SGDLS and CDR2 is YYNGEE. CDR3 DNA: TGTGCCAGCAGCGTAGGGCTAGCGGGAGATGAGCAGTTCTTC. Protein sequence: CASSVGLAGDEQFF.